These 9 T cell receptor beta chains came from one sample sequenced in a study of Graves' ophthalmopathy and Graves' hyperthyroidism. The authors amplified TCR beta CDR3 regions from RNA transcripts. An initial RT-PCR round employing HTBI primers preceded a second-round multiplex PCR. TCRdb ran MiXCR on the multiplex PCR reads and lists one entry per CDR3 protein. Of about 550,000 distinct CDR3 sequences in the sample, roughly 39% were seen once. What was sequenced was peripheral blood or thyroid tissue (not recorded which). The receptors were gathered from an adult man with Graves' hyperthyroidism.

Ten or more counts support this clonotype. V and J are TRBV20-1 and TRBJ2-5; no reliable D call. Trimming stripped 3 bases from V and 8 bases from J, with 16 bases between. Germline CDR1 reads DFQATT; CDR2 reads SNEGSKA (reference sequence). This CDR3 comprises 13 residues. The CDR3 DNA is TGCAGTGCTAGGCATCCCGGGCCTTCTACCCAGTACTTC. It translates to CSARHPGPSTQYF.

This clonotype appeared many times. The gene calls are TRBV20-1 and TRBJ2-2, with TRBD2 as a possible D gene (6 bases). The CDR3 runs to 13 residues. The V end was cut by 0 bases, the J end by 4 bases, with 6 bases between. Germline V CDR1 and CDR2: DFQATT, SNEGSKA (reference sequence). DNA for the CDR3: TGCAGTGCTAGAGACGGGAGCACCGGGGAGCTGTTTTTT. This codes for CSARDGSTGELFF.

V is TRBV20-1 and J is TRBJ2-7, with 8 bases identical to TRBD2. CDR1 is DFQATT, CDR2 SNEGSKA, per germline (reference sequence). CDR3 length: 16 residues. J was trimmed by 0 bases and V by 0 bases; bases with no gene match: 7. CDR3 sequence reads: CSARDGSGAGSYEQYF. The CDR3, as DNA: TGCAGTGCTAGAGACGGTAGCGGGGCCGGCTCCTACGAGCAGTACTTC.

To note about this clonotype: This may arise from a read error, as a much more abundant clone is one base away. This chain connects TRBV27 to TRBJ2-5; tentatively, D is TRBD1 or TRBD2 (5 bases each). This CDR3 spans 13 amino acids. The germline gives CDR1 MNHEY, CDR2 SMNVEV (reference sequence). The CDR3 bases are TGTGCCAGCAGCCGGGACGGGGAAGAGACCCAGCACTTC. Translation gives CASSRDGEETQHF.

This clonotype occurred many times. This chain connects TRBV5-4 to TRBJ1-1; a possible D gene is TRBD1 (6 bases). V lost 3 bases and J 6 bases, leaving 9 bases between the germline ends. Germline V gene data show CDR1 as SGHNT and CDR2 as YYREEE (reference sequence). The CDR3 consists of 12 residues. The DNA of the CDR3 is TGTGCCAGCAGCTCGGACAGAGCTGAAGCTTTCTTT. Protein product: CASSSDRAEAFF.

This clonotype was observed many times. The chain uses TRBV4-1 and TRBJ2-7, with 7 bases matching TRBD2. Germline-derived CDR1 and CDR2 are MGHRA and YSYEKL. CDR3 length: 16 amino acids. Unmatched junction bases numbered 11, after V lost 3 bases and J lost 3 bases. The CDR3 DNA reads as TGCGCCAGCAGCCATAACGTTCGGGCTAGCGGCTACGAGCAGTACTTC. Encoded protein: CASSHNVRASGYEQYF.

This clonotype was detected once. The missing conserved phenylalanine or tryptophan at the end of this CDR3 makes a read error likely. The V call is TRBV12-3 or TRBV12-4, the J call TRBJ1-1, with D possibly matching TRBD1 (6 bases). Deletions cut 5 bases from V and 2 bases from J, with 15 bases between. CDR3 length equals 15 residues. This CDR3 reads CASSTRPGVNTEAFL. The CDR3 DNA reads TGTGCCAGCAGTACCAGACCAGGGGTTAACACTGAAGCTTTCCTT.

This clonotype has a handful of counts. The DNA for the CDR3 is TGCAGTGCTCTCTCCGGGACAGGGGGTTTTGAGCCCCAGCATTTT. It specifies CSALSGTGGFEPQHF. The chain carries TRBV20-1 and TRBJ1-5, with 11 nucleotides matching TRBD1. CDR1 is DFQATT, CDR2 SNEGSKA, per germline (reference sequence). CDR3 size: 15 residues. V was clipped by 5 bases and J by 8 bases; unmatched bases: 11.

The chain combines TRBV7-2 with TRBJ1-2; 8 nucleotides match TRBD1. This CDR3 has 13 residues. The V segment lost 5 bases and the J segment 7 bases; nucleotides outside the gene matches: 6. Looked up from germline, CDR1 is SGHTA and CDR2 is FQGNSA. For the CDR3, the DNA is TGTGCCAGCAGCCGCGGACAGGGTAGTGGCTACACCTTC. Translated: CASSRGQGSGYTF.